This TCR beta chain was captured in a study of blood T cell repertoires in COVID-19. Study in general: Samples representing acute and convalescent COVID-19 were sourced from the United States, Italy and Spain.

Repertoires were generated with immunoSEQ multiplex PCR, while TCRdb's copy carries only in-frame clones and drops some. The sample includes some 320,000 clones, around nine tenths of them seen just once. Seattle patients were enrolled while actively infected and followed longitudinally. The origin of this receptor is a woman aged 30 to 39 with COVID-19, enrolled during active disease. Sequences were obtained from peripheral blood.

CDR3 nucleotides: TGTGCCAGCAGCCCGGGACAGACCGGGGAGCTGTTTTTT. It codes for CASSPGQTGELFF. V gene TRBV28 combines with J gene TRBJ2-2, with 7 bases matching TRBD1. Trimming cost V 6 bases and J 5 bases; bases outside gene matches: 3. CDR1 is MDHEN and CDR2 is SYDVKM in the germline V gene. The CDR3 has 13 residues. Together with reference TRBV28 and TRBJ2-2, the CDR3 gives the full variable domain: DVKVTQSSRYLVKRTGEKVFLECVQDMDHENMFWYRQDPGLGLRLIYFSYDVKMKEKGDIPEGYSVSREKKERFSLILESASTNQTSMYLCASSPGQTGELFFGEGSRLTVL.